This TCR beta chain appears in the sequencing data of a study of cytomegalovirus exposure and HLA in healthy donors. Overall study: A prior analysis found 117 million unique TCR beta sequences from 150 million to 200 million T cells. Overall study results and limits: Some segments of the V type, notably TRBV6-2 and TRBV6-3, were excluded as indistinguishable.

As regards this clone: What it binds is unknown.

In the PCR, 60 Vbeta and 13 Jbeta primers were used. Using immunoSEQ multiplex PCR, the repertoire was profiled, and TCRdb retains in-frame clones only, with some absent. The data contain 110,000 to 150,000 clones, around 79% of them seen just once; the ten biggest clones take up approximately 0.9%. CDR3 size: 15 residues. Germline V gene sequence: CDR1 MGHRA, CDR2 YSYEKL. The V gene lost 0 bases and the J gene lost 7 bases, with 15 bases spanning the gap. The sequencing sample was made of PBMCs. This clonotype was obtained from a young man in good health and CMV-seronegative. This chain uses TRBV4-1 with TRBJ2-5; possibly TRBD2 for D (6 bases). The CDR3 loop reads CASSQDGVARGTQYF. The DNA of the CDR3 is TGCGCCAGCAGCCAAGATGGGGTGGCGCGGGGGACCCAGTACTTC.